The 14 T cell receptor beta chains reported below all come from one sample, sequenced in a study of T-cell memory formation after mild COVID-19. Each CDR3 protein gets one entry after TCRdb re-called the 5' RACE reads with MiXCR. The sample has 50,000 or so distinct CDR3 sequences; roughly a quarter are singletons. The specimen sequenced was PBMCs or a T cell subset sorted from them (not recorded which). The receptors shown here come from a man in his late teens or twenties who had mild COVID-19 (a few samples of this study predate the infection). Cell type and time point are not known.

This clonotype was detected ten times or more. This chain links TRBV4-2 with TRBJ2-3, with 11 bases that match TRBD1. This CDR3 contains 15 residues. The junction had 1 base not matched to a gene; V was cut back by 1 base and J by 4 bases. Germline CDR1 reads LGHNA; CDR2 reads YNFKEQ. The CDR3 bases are TGTGCCAGCAGCCAAGGGACAGGGGGCGCAGATACGCAGTATTTT. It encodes CASSQGTGGADTQYF.

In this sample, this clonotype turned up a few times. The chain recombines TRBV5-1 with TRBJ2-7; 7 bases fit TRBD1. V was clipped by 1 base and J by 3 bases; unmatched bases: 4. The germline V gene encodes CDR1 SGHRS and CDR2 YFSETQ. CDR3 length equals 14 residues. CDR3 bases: TGCGCCAGCAGCTTGCAGACAGGGTTCTACGAGCAGTACTTC. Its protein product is CASSLQTGFYEQYF.

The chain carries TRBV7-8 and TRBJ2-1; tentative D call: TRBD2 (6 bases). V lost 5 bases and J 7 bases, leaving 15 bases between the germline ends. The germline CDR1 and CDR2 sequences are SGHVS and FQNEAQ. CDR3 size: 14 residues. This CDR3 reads CASSQGGDLNEQFF. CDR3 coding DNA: TGTGCCAGCAGCCAAGGAGGGGATCTAAATGAGCAGTTCTTC.

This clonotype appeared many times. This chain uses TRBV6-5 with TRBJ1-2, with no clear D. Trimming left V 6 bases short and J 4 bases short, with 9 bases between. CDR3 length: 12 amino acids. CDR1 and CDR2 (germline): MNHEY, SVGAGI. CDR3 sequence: CASRGIPYGYTF. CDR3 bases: TGTGCCAGCAGAGGCATCCCCTATGGCTACACCTTC.

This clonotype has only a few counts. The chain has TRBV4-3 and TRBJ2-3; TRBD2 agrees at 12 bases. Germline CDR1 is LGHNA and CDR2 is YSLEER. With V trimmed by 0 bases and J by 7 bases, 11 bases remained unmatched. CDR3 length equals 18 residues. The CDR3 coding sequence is TGCGCCAGCAGCCAAGATAGGCCTCTAGCGGGGGGGTCTCATACGCAGTATTTT. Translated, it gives CASSQDRPLAGGSHTQYF.

CDR3 nucleotide sequence: TGTGCCAGCAGCTCCAGCGAGGTCTCTGGCAATGAGCAGTTCTTC. It yields the protein CASSSSEVSGNEQFF. The rearrangement links TRBV7-3 to TRBJ2-1; D call uncertain. Germline V gene lookup returns CDR1 SGHTA and CDR2 FQGTGA. The length of the CDR3 is 15 residues. Trimming took off 4 bases at V and 6 bases at J, with 16 bases between the two ends.

In DNA, the CDR3 is TGTGCCGCCGGGACAGGGGGTCAAGAGACCCAGTACTTC. Translating gives CAAGTGGQETQYF. The genes are TRBV6-2 or TRBV6-3 and TRBJ2-5, with 11 bases that match TRBD1. Trimming at V came to 11 bases and at J to 2 bases, leaving 4 bases not matched to a gene. The CDR3 runs 13 residues. Germline-derived CDR1 and CDR2 are MNHEY and SVGEGT.

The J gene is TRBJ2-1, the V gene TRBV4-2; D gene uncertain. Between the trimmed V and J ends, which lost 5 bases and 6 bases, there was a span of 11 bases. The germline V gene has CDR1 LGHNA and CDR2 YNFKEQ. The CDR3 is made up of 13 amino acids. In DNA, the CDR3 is TGTGCCAGCAGCTTAATGGTGGGCAATGAGCAGTTCTTC. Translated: CASSLMVGNEQFF.

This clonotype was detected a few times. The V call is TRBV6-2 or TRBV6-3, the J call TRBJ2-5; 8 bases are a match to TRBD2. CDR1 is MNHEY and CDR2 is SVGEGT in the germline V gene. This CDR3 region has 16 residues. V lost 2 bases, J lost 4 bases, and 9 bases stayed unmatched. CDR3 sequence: CASSYDPSGGSETQYF. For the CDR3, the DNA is TGTGCCAGCAGTTACGACCCCAGCGGGGGATCAGAGACCCAGTACTTC.

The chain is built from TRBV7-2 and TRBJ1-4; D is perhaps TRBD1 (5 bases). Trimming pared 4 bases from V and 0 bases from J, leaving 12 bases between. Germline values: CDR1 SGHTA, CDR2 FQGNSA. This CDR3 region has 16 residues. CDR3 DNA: TGTGCCAGCAGCTCCGGGACGAATCCAACTAATGAAAAACTGTTTTTT. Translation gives CASSSGTNPTNEKLFF.

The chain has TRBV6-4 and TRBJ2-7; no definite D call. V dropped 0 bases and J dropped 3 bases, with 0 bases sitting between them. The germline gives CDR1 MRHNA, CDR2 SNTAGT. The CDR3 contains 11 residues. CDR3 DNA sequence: TGTGCCAGCAGTGACTCCTACGAGCAGTACTTC. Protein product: CASSDSYEQYF.

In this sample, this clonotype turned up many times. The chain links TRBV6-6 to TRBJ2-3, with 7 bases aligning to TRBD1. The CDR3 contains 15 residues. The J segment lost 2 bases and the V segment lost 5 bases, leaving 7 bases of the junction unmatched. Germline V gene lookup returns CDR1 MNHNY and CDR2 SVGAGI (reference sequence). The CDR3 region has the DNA TGTGCCAGCAGTCCCCAGGGGGTGTTCACAGATACGCAGTATTTT. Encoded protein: CASSPQGVFTDTQYF.

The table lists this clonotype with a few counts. DNA for the CDR3: TGTGCCAGCAGCCTGACTAATCAGCCCCAGCATTTT. Amino acids: CASSLTNQPQHF. The J gene is TRBJ1-5, the V gene TRBV7-9; D not certain. V dropped 5 bases and J dropped 4 bases, with 6 bases sitting between them. The CDR3 consists of 12 residues. Germline V gene sequence: CDR1 SEHNR, CDR2 FQNEAQ (reference sequence).

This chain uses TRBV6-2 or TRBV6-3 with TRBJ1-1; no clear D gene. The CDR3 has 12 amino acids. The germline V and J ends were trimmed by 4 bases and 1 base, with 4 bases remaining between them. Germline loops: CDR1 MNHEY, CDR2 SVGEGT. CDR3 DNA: TGTGCCAGCAGTTTGAGGAACACTGAAGCTTTCTTT. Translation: CASSLRNTEAFF.